This note documents a single T cell receptor beta chain sequence. The antigen is unknown. The data originate from a study of shared clonotypes between healthy human individuals. Study overall: CD4 naive cells filled three plates per donor, CD4 memory three, CD8 naive two and CD8 memory one. Study-level points and caveats: Clonotype sharing among donors was thought likely to change with sequencing depth. Large depth notwithstanding, sorted-subset sequencing proved incomplete by rarefaction.

The run depth of the assay was deep. Generated by immunoSEQ multiplex PCR, the TCRdb table keeps only in-frame clones and is missing some. The profile shows about 380,000 clones, 95% to 97% of them singletons. The V gene lost 6 bases and the J gene lost 7 bases, with 13 bases spanning the gap. Germline V gene lookup returns CDR1 MNHEY and CDR2 SVGAGI. The CDR3 contains 13 residues. The rearrangement links TRBV6-5 to TRBJ2-4; D perhaps matches TRBD2 (5 bases). The material sequenced was memory CD8+ T cells sorted from blood. The subset is: CD45RO+ cells pooled with CCR7-negative TemRA cells. This sequence originates from a young man in good health. The CDR3 coding sequence is TGTGCCAGCAGCCGGGGAAATGATAACATTCAGTACTTC. Its protein product is CASSRGNDNIQYF.